Listed here are 4 T cell receptor beta chains from one sample, sequenced in a study of early T cells in non-severe SARS-CoV-2 infection. Using its own MiXCR run on the 5' RACE reads, TCRdb lists one record per CDR3 protein. The table shows around 58,000 distinct CDR3 sequences, with 15% occurring only once. The sample in question was whole blood, obtained at baseline. The receptor set was obtained from an adult who was a healthcare worker with PCR-confirmed SARS-CoV-2 infection or an uninfected control (not recorded which).

Remarks on this clonotype: A read error may be the cause here, since a much bigger clone is one base away. This chain uses TRBV12-3 or TRBV12-4 with TRBJ2-7; 8 bases line up with TRBD2. The CDR3 has 14 residues. J lost 5 bases, V lost 11 bases, and 14 bases had no gene match. CDR3 nucleotide sequence: TGTGCCGGCTCCCCGGAAGCGGGAGTGAACGAGCAGTACTTC. Its translation: CAGSPEAGVNEQYF.

This clonotype was found a few times. The CDR3 loop is CASSSTGTVFQSGSFTGELFF. The CDR3 coding sequence is TGTGCCAGCAGCAGCACCGGGACAGTCTTTCAAAGCGGGAGCTTCACCGGGGAGCTGTTTTTT. The genes are TRBV6-2 or TRBV6-3 and TRBJ2-2; D is possibly TRBD2 (8 bases). The CDR3 runs to 21 residues. Germline V lookup: CDR1 MNHEY, CDR2 SVGEGT. V lost 6 bases and J lost 4, with 33 bases in between.

This clonotype was recorded a few times. V gene TRBV14 combines with J gene TRBJ2-1; TRBD2 matches 7 bases. CDR3 size: 16 residues. Germline lookup yields CDR1 SGHDN and CDR2 FVKESK. J lost 4 bases, V lost 1 base, and 7 bases had no gene match. The CDR3 here is CASSQVGSGVYNEQFF. CDR3 sequence (DNA): TGTGCCAGCAGCCAAGTCGGGAGCGGGGTTTACAATGAGCAGTTCTTC. The whole variable domain, filled in from reference TRBV14 and TRBJ2-1, reads EAGVTQFPSHSVIEKGQTVTLRCDPISGHDNLYWYRRVMGKEIKFLLHFVKESKQDESGMPNNRFLAERTGGTYSTLKVQPAELEDSGVYFCASSQVGSGVYNEQFFGPGTRLTVL.

Only a few counts were recorded for this clonotype. The chain recombines TRBV20-1 with TRBJ2-1; 13 nucleotides match TRBD2. The germline V gene has CDR1 DFQATT and CDR2 SNEGSKA (reference sequence). The V and J ends lost 6 bases and 9 bases, in that order; junction bases with no gene match: 8. This CDR3 comprises 14 residues. The CDR3, as DNA: TGCAGTGCCGCCCGGACTAGCGGGAGCGGTGAGCAGTTCTTC. It is translated as CSAARTSGSGEQFF.